These 5 T cell receptor beta chains originate from one sample sequenced in a study of CD8+CD57+ T cells in acquired aplastic anemia. Patients sequenced had flow cytometry evidence of CD8+CD57+ cell expansion. According to the study, genomic DNA was the template for TCR beta VDJ and CDR3 profiling. TCRdb redid the calling of the reads with MiXCR, one entry per CDR3 protein. The sample has about 160,000 distinct CDR3 sequences; less than 50% are singletons. What was sequenced was sorted CD4+, CD8+, or CD8+CD57+ T cells (not recorded which) from PBMCs. Every receptor here comes from a human donor with aplastic anemia.

CDR3 sequence (DNA): TGTGCCAGCAGCTCCCATGGCGGGGGTGGAAATACGCAGTATTTT. Protein sequence: CASSSHGGGGNTQYF. V and J are TRBV11-2 and TRBJ2-3, with 7 bases identical to TRBD2. Unmatched junction bases numbered 11, after V lost 4 bases and J lost 7 bases. This CDR3 is built from 15 residues. CDR1 is SGHAT, CDR2 FQNNGV, per germline. The full variable domain, with the rest looked up from reference TRBV11-2 and TRBJ2-3, is EAGVAQSPRYKIIEKRQSVAFWCNPISGHATLYWYQQILGQGPKLLIQFQNNGVVDDSQLPKDRFSAERLKGVDSTLKIQPAKLEDSAVYLCASSSHGGGGNTQYFGPGTRLTVL.

Concerning this clonotype: A read error may explain this, as a much larger clone is one base away. The rearrangement uses TRBV11-2 and TRBJ2-5; 11 positions agree with TRBD2. The junction had 10 bases not matched to a gene; V was cut back by 5 bases and J by 2 bases. CDR3 length equals 17 residues. Germline V gene data show CDR1 as SGHAT and CDR2 as FQNNGV. The CDR3 loop reads CASSLHFSGRGQETQYF. CDR3 DNA sequence: TGTGCCAGCAGCCTCCACTTTAGCGGGAGGGGTCAAGAGACCCAGTACTTC. Complete variable domain (other parts from reference TRBV11-2 and TRBJ2-5): EAGVAQSPRYKIIEKRQSVAFWCNPISGHATLYWYQQILGQGPKLLIQFQNNGVVDDSQLPKDRFSAERLKGVDSTLKIQPAKLEDSAVYLCASSLHFSGRGQETQYFGPGTRLLVL.

At least ten counts were recorded for this clonotype. This sequence joins TRBV6-1 and TRBJ2-3, with 7 nucleotides matching TRBD2. With V trimmed by 4 bases and J by 3 bases, 10 bases remained unmatched. The germline CDR1 and CDR2 sequences are MNHNS and SASEGT. The CDR3 runs 16 residues. Here the CDR3 DNA reads TGTGCCAGCAGTGCTCCTGGGGGAGGGAGGACAGATACGCAGTATTTT. It is translated as CASSAPGGGRTDTQYF.

J is TRBJ2-1 and V is TRBV19, with 13 bases matching TRBD2. This CDR3 region has 15 residues. Per the germline V gene, CDR1 is LNHDA and CDR2 is SQIVND (reference sequence). V lost 4 bases, J lost 8 bases, and 5 bases stayed unmatched. The DNA of the CDR3 is TGTGCCAGTAGTACCGGACTAGCGGGAGACCATGAGCAGTTCTTC. It encodes CASSTGLAGDHEQFF. The complete variable domain, with remaining parts taken from reference TRBV19 and TRBJ2-1, reads DGGITQSPKYLFRKEGQNVTLSCEQNLNHDAMYWYRQDPGQGLRLIYYSQIVNDFQKGDIAEGYSVSREKKESFPLTVTSAQKNPTAFYLCASSTGLAGDHEQFFGPGTRLTVL.

The gene calls are TRBV15 and TRBJ1-1; 7 nucleotides align to TRBD1. Germline CDR1 reads LNHNV; CDR2 reads YYDKDF (reference sequence). The ends lost 0 bases at V and 7 bases at J; junction bases unmatched: 11. This CDR3 has 16 residues. The CDR3: CATSRDLQGTAIEAFF. The CDR3 region has the DNA TGTGCCACCAGCAGAGACTTACAGGGGACAGCTATTGAAGCTTTCTTT.